This T cell receptor beta chain derives from a study of blood T cell repertoires in COVID-19. Turning to the study itself: Donors in the United States, Italy and Spain gave samples during acute or convalescent COVID-19. The cDNA or gDNA used as material had been derived from T cells, B-cell-depleted T cells, or PBMCs.

CDR1 and CDR2 (germline): MNHNS, SASEGT. This CDR3 is 16 amino acids long. V trimming: 2 bases; J trimming: 6 bases; junction bases outside the gene matches: 12. Authors' processing steps: For nucleated cells, counts were estimated from reference gene primer amplification. The data were produced by immunoSEQ multiplex PCR, yet TCRdb's version contains in-frame clones alone and is incomplete. V, J and clone size are taken as reported in that table, and D and trimming were inferred from the DNA itself. The sample yields approximately 88,000 clones, approximately 81% seen once. This clonotype was obtained from a woman aged 65 to 85 with acute or convalescent COVID-19. The sample was peripheral blood. The chain employs TRBV6-1 and TRBJ2-7; 8 bases align to TRBD2. CDR3 region: CASSEPPSGSWGEQYV. The CDR3 DNA is TGTGCCAGCAGTGAACCCCCGAGCGGGAGTTGGGGCGAGCAGTACGTC.